The present T cell receptor beta chain was sequenced within a study of sequential checkpoint blockade in melanoma. About the study: First-line arms were nivolumab then ipilimumab, or the reverse, randomized 1:1.

Stated treatment: randomized to nivolumab then ipilimumab (arm A) or the reverse (arm B). Trimming removed 7 bases at V and 3 bases at J, with 17 bases between. Per germline, CDR1 SGHDT and CDR2 YYEEEE. The CDR3 sequence is 14 residues long. The method was immunoSEQ multiplex PCR; TCRdb's version includes in-frame clones alone and lacks a portion of them. The sample records tens of thousands of clones, roughly 86% being singletons. The chain recombines TRBV5-6 with TRBJ2-7; weak D call: TRBD1 (5 bases). The sequencing here drew on CD8+ T cells sorted from blood (inferred from file names), taken from a patient given nivolumab and ipilimumab in sequence. This TCR was sampled from a human donor with melanoma. CDR3 sequence (DNA): TGTGCCAGCGAGCAGGGCCTCTTGGGCTACGAGCAGTACTTC. Protein product: CASEQGLLGYEQYF.